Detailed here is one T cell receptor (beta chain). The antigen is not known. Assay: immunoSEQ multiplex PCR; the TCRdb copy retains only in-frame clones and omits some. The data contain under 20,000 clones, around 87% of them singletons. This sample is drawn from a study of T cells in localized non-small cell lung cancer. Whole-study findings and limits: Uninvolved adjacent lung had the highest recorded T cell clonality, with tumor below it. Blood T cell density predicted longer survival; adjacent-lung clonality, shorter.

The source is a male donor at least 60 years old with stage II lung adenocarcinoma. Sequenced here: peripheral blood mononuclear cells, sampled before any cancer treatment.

The CDR3 spells CAWSVTSVRGEQFF. CDR3 sequence (DNA): TGTGCCTGGAGTGTTACCTCGGTAAGGGGTGAGCAGTTCTTC. This sequence joins TRBV30 and TRBJ2-1; possibly TRBD1 for D (5 bases). Germline assignment: CDR1 GTSNPN and CDR2 SVGIG (reference sequence). V lost 0 bases and J 9 bases, leaving 15 bases between the germline ends. CDR3 length equals 14 residues.